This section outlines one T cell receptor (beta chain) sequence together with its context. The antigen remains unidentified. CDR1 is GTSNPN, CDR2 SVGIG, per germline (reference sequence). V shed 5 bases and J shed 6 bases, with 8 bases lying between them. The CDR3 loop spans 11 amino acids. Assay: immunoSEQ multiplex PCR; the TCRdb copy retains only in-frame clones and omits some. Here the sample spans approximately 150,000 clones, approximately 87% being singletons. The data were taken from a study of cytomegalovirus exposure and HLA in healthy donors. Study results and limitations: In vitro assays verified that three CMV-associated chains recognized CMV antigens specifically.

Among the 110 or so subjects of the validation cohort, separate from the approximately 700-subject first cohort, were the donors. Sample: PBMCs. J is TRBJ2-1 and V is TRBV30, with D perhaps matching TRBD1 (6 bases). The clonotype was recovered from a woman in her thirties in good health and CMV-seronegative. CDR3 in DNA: TGTGCCTGGGACAGGTCCAATGAGCAGTTCTTC. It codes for CAWDRSNEQFF. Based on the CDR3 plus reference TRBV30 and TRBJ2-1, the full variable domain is SQTIHQWPATLVQPVGSPLSLECTVEGTSNPNLYWYRQAAGRGLQLLFYSVGIGQISSEVPQNLSASRPQDRQFILSSKKLLLSDSGFYLCAWDRSNEQFFGPGTRLTVL.